The T cell receptor beta chain under discussion was sequenced for a study of OX40 agonist ivuxolimab in advanced cancers. Looking at the study overall: Ivuxolimab was a fully human IgG2 agonistic monoclonal antibody targeting the costimulatory receptor OX40 (CD134). Peripheral TCRbeta sequencing was intended to test whether TCR sequence diversity was altered and clonal T-cell expansion was caused by ivuxolimab. The dose-escalation cohort was roughly 80% male with a mean age of 60 years, ranging from about 23 to 85. Partial responses were achieved by three dose-escalation patients, of whom one had hepatocellular carcinoma and two had cutaneous melanoma. The paper describes the monotherapy dose-escalation part (N of about 47 patients) of the phase I trial of ivuxolimab. Prior anti-PD-1, anti-PD-L1 or anti-CTLA-4 therapy was permitted, and checkpoint inhibitors had been received by roughly two fifths of dose-escalation patients. Of the approximately 50 patients in dose escalation, about 19 had hepatocellular carcinoma, some 15 had melanoma, 9 had renal cell carcinoma and 9 had head and neck cancer. Intravenous ivuxolimab was administered to patients every 2 weeks at six dose levels: 0.01, 0.1, 0.3, 1.5, 3 and 10 mg/kg.

The CDR3 covers 15 residues, taking in both the cysteine and the phenylalanine. Only the CDR3 DNA is retained, 45 bases long and in frame from the first base. Ends trimmed: V by 5 bases, J by 6 bases; bases unmatched to a gene: 9. For CDR1 and CDR2, the germline V gene (reference sequence) lists LNHNV and YYDKDF. Notes on this clone: The antigen it recognizes is unknown. One base away there is no much larger clone; base qualities are not given.

Genomic DNA was isolated from the sorted cells so that the TCRbeta CDR3 region could be sequenced. The immunoSEQ Assay was used to sequence the TCRbeta CDR3 regions. TCRdb obtained this table from immuneACCESS and retained in-frame rearrangements with V and J assigned. These tables miss some clones; where compared with another copy, unresolved V genes account for less than half of the shortfall, and the remainder is unexplained. The sample table holds 13,000 or so clones, of which roughly three quarters were seen once. The ten largest account for over 12% of the sample. What the study reported, not specific to this receptor: At doses of 0.1 to 3.0 mg/kg, clonal expansion of both CD4+ and CD8+ T cells in blood was seen between baseline and week 6. The antigen specificity of the clonally expanded peripheral T cells was not determined. After ivuxolimab, more expanded clones were found on average in CD8+ T cells than in CD4+ T cells. Low levels of normalized T-cell clonal expansion were also seen in some patients who did not respond. In the 0.1-3.0 mg/kg groups, partial responders had among the lowest normalized peripheral clonal expansion, particularly in CD8+ T cells.

Patients with autoimmune disease history or receiving systemic immunosuppression were excluded from the trial. Peripheral blood for TCR sequencing was collected from all dose cohorts at baseline, on cycle 4 day 1, and on cycle 7 day 1. Samples came from an open-label, multicenter, first-in-human phase I dose-escalation trial of ivuxolimab. Adults with locally advanced or metastatic melanoma, renal cell, hepatocellular, or head and neck squamous cell carcinoma were enrolled in the trial. CD4+ and CD8+ T cells were sorted separately from peripheral blood before TCR sequencing. This specimen was CD4+ or CD8+ T cells sorted from blood, taken in a trial of the OX40 agonist ivuxolimab. In this chain, TRBV15 is recombined with TRBJ2-1, with TRBD2 identical over 8 junction bases. This TCR was sampled from an adult with an advanced solid tumor such as melanoma, head and neck, liver or kidney cancer. The CDR3: CATSGSSGSINEQFF. The nucleotide sequence reads as follows: TGTGCCACCAGCGGGTCCAGCGGGAGTATCAATGAGCAGTTCTTC.